A single sample is the source of the 11 T cell receptor beta chains below, sequenced in a study of cytomegalovirus exposure and HLA in healthy donors. With 60 Vbeta and 13 Jbeta primers, the PCR was carried out. Here immunoSEQ multiplex PCR was the method, and the copy in TCRdb shows in-frame clones only, minus some. The sample includes about 120,000 clones, 78% of them seen just once. Sequenced sample: PBMCs. These receptors all come from a woman aged 25 to 45 in good health and CMV-seropositive.

The rearrangement uses TRBV6-1 and TRBJ1-4, with 9 bases lining up with TRBD1. CDR1 MNHNS and CDR2 SASEGT come from the germline V gene. The CDR3 length is 16 residues. Trimming took 1 base from V and 4 from J; bases not matched to a gene: 4. DNA of the CDR3: TGTGCCAGCAGTGAAGGGGACAGGGCCTTTAATGAAAAACTGTTTTTT. Residues: CASSEGDRAFNEKLFF.

The chain employs TRBV19 and TRBJ2-2, with a possible D match to TRBD2 (7 bases). Per germline, CDR1 LNHDA and CDR2 SQIVND (reference sequence). Trimming took off 5 bases at V and 5 bases at J, with 18 bases between the two ends. The CDR3 is 16 residues long. For the CDR3, the DNA is TGTGCCAGTAGTCCCCGCGGGGGCCGGAGGACCGGGGAGCTGTTTTTT. Translating gives CASSPRGGRRTGELFF.

The genes are TRBV7-9 and TRBJ2-7, with a weak D call TRBD2 (5 bases). The V gene lost 2 bases and the J gene lost 7 bases, with 24 bases spanning the gap. The CDR3 is made up of 17 amino acids. Germline V gene data show CDR1 as SEHNR and CDR2 as FQNEAQ (reference sequence). CDR3 sequence: CASSLWSGRIRLGEQYF. The CDR3 nucleotides are TGTGCCAGCAGCTTATGGAGCGGCAGGATTCGGCTGGGAGAGCAGTACTTC.

In its sample, this clone was seen once. V usage is TRBV5-1 and J usage is TRBJ1-3; 8 nucleotides align to TRBD1. V shed 3 bases, J shed 2 bases, and the junction held 13 bases outside the gene matches. Germline V CDR1 and CDR2: SGHRS, YFSETQ. The CDR3 has 18 residues. CDR3 residues: CASSSRTGFWGAGNTIYF. CDR3 in DNA: TGCGCCAGCAGCTCCCGGACAGGGTTTTGGGGAGCTGGAAACACCATATATTTT.

This rearrangement joins TRBV10-3 to TRBJ2-5; no definite D call. The DNA end favors TRBJ2-7, so the J call may be wrong. Germline CDR1 reads ENHRY; CDR2 reads SYGVKD. The CDR3 covers 12 residues. The DNA for the CDR3 is TGTGCCATCAGCCTAAACAGCAACGAGCAGTACTTC. Amino acids: CAISLNSNEQYF.

This clone was seen a single time. This chain joins TRBV4-3 and TRBJ2-1; D not resolved. V gave up 1 base and J gave up 9 bases, with 19 bases separating them. Germline V gene lookup returns CDR1 LGHNA and CDR2 YSLEER. The CDR3 consists of 16 residues. In DNA, the CDR3 is TGCGCCAGCAGCCAAGGTCTCAGGCAGGATCTTCCTGAGCAGTTCTTC. Translated, it gives CASSQGLRQDLPEQFF.

V is TRBV5-5 and J is TRBJ2-3; D might be TRBD2 (6 bases). Germline V gene sequence: CDR1 SGHKS, CDR2 YYEKEE (reference sequence). This CDR3 comprises 15 residues. V dropped 2 bases and J dropped 2 bases, with 12 bases sitting between them. The CDR3 bases are TGTGCCAGCAGCTTTGCGGGACCCCCCACAGATACGCAGTATTTT. It codes for CASSFAGPPTDTQYF.

The rearrangement uses TRBV5-6 and TRBJ1-5; weak D call: TRBD1 (5 bases). CDR3 length: 13 amino acids. CDR1 SGHDT and CDR2 YYEEEE come from the germline V gene. V gave up 4 bases and J gave up 5 bases, with 10 bases separating them. The CDR3 sequence: CASSNGADQPQHF. The CDR3 DNA reads as TGTGCCAGCAGCAATGGGGCCGATCAGCCCCAGCATTTT.

The CDR3 DNA reads TGTGCCAGCAGCGACGCTCAGGATACCGGGGAGCTGTTTTTT. It yields the protein CASSDAQDTGELFF. The V call is TRBV9, the J call TRBJ2-2; D gene uncertain. Trimming cost V 3 bases and J 5 bases, with 11 bases left between them. Germline assignment: CDR1 SGDLS and CDR2 YYNGEE. This CDR3 has 14 residues.

The chain has TRBV5-1 and TRBJ2-3; 9 nucleotides line up with TRBD2. The CDR3 sequence is 14 residues long. V shed 0 bases and J 4 bases; nucleotides not matched to a gene: 0. Germline assignment: CDR1 SGHRS and CDR2 YFSETQ. The CDR3 DNA is TGCGCCAGCAGCTTGGGACTAGCGGCAGATACGCAGTATTTT. Translated: CASSLGLAADTQYF.

The chain uses TRBV6-5 and TRBJ2-3; 7 bases are a match to TRBD2. V was pared by 0 bases and J by 6 bases, with 6 bases of the junction left unmatched. The CDR3 has 15 residues. Germline lookup yields CDR1 MNHEY and CDR2 SVGAGI. CDR3 residues: CASSYSKRGPDTQYF. The CDR3 DNA reads as TGTGCCAGCAGTTACTCGAAGCGGGGTCCGGATACGCAGTATTTT.